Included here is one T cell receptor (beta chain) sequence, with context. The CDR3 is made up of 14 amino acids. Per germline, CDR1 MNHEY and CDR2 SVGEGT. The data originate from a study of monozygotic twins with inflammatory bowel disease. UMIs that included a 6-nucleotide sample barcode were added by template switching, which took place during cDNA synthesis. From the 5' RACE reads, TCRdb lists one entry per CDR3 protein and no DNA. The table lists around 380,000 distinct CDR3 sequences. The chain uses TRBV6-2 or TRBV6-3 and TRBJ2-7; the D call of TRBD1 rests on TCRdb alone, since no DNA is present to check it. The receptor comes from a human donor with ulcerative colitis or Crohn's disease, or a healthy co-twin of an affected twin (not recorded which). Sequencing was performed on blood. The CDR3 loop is CASSPLWTGYEQYF.